This TCR beta chain was identified during a study of blood T cell repertoires in COVID-19. About the study: Samples of COVID-19 (acute and convalescent) were obtained from the United States, Italy and Spain. T cells, B-cell-depleted T cells, or PBMCs supplied cDNA or gDNA.

In the authors' methods: From reference gene primer amplification, estimates of nucleated cell counts were derived. TCRdb's copy holds only in-frame clones and misses some; the assay was immunoSEQ multiplex PCR. Clone size and V and J calls were adopted from that table, with D and trimming inferred from the DNA. The data contain about 35,000 clones, more than 75% of them seen just once; the ten biggest clones take up roughly two fifths. Germline V lookup: CDR1 SGHTA, CDR2 FQGNSA. V dropped 5 bases and J dropped 0 bases, with 11 bases sitting between them. The CDR3 contains 15 residues. Specimen: peripheral blood. The receptor's source is an elderly man with active or convalescent COVID-19. The chain has TRBV7-2 and TRBJ1-3, with D possibly matching TRBD1 (6 bases). This chain's CDR3 is CASSPDRISGNTIYF. The CDR3, as DNA: TGTGCCAGCAGCCCGGACAGAATCTCTGGAAACACCATATATTTT.